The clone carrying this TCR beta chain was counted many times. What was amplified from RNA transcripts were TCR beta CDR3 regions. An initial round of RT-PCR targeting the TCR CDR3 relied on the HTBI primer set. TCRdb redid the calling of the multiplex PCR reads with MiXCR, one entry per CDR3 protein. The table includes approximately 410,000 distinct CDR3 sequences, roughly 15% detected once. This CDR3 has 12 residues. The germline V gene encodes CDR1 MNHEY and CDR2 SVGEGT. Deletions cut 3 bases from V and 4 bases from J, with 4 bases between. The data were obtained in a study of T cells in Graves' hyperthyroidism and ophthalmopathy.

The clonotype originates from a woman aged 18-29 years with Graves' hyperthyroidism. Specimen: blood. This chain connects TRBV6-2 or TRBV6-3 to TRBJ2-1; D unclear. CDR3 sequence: CASSYGYNEQFF. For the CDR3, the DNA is TGTGCCAGCAGTTATGGATACAATGAGCAGTTCTTC.